The 25 T cell receptor beta chains below were found in one sample sequenced in a study of blood T cell repertoires in COVID-19. Sequenced by immunoSEQ multiplex PCR; TCRdb stores in-frame clones only, minus some. The table has about 87,000 clones, 70% to 90% seen once. The sequenced sample consisted of peripheral blood. These receptors were taken from a woman over 75 with COVID-19, enrolled during active disease.

The rearrangement joins TRBV28 to TRBJ2-3; D may be TRBD2 (6 bases). Germline CDR1 is MDHEN and CDR2 is SYDVKM. This CDR3 region has 14 residues. Between the trimmed V and J ends, which lost 4 bases and 2 bases, there was a span of 10 bases. The CDR3 loop is CASSSAGTTDTQYF. CDR3 in DNA: TGTGCCAGCAGTTCAGCGGGCACCACAGATACGCAGTATTTT. Looking up the rest from reference TRBV28 and TRBJ2-3 gives the full variable domain: DVKVTQSSRYLVKRTGEKVFLECVQDMDHENMFWYRQDPGLGLRLIYFSYDVKMKEKGDIPEGYSVSREKKERFSLILESASTNQTSMYLCASSSAGTTDTQYFGPGTRLTVL.

The V gene is TRBV6-6, the J gene TRBJ1-1; D is perhaps TRBD1 (6 bases). Trimming left V 4 bases short and J 3 bases short, with 9 bases between. This CDR3 spans 13 amino acids. Germline V gives CDR1 MNHNY, CDR2 SVGAGI (reference sequence). CDR3 loop: CASSSTGYTEAFF. DNA for the CDR3: TGTGCCAGCAGTTCTACAGGGTACACTGAAGCTTTCTTT.

The chain is built from TRBV6-2 or TRBV6-3 and TRBJ2-7; TRBD1 aligns across 7 bases. After removal of 4 bases from V and 2 bases from J, the junction contained 5 bases not matched to a gene. Germline CDR1 MNHEY, CDR2 SVGEGT. The CDR3 has 14 amino acids. The CDR3 DNA reads as TGTGCCAGCAGTTTACAGGGGTTGGCCTACGAGCAGTACTTC. Encoded protein: CASSLQGLAYEQYF.

V is TRBV27 and J is TRBJ1-6; D is unclear. Germline V CDR1 and CDR2: MNHEY, SMNVEV (reference sequence). This CDR3 spans 13 amino acids. Between the trimmed V and J ends, which lost 1 base and 8 bases, there was a span of 6 bases. The CDR3 region has the DNA TGTGCCAGCAGTTTATATCCGTATTCACCCCTCCACTTT. Protein product: CASSLYPYSPLHF.

This chain uses TRBV28 with TRBJ2-7, with D perhaps TRBD2 (5 bases). CDR1 and CDR2 (germline): MDHEN, SYDVKM. The CDR3 covers 16 residues. Trimming left V 7 bases short and J 6 bases short, with 25 bases between. CDR3 in amino acids: CASIPFGPTVEGEQYF. The CDR3, as DNA: TGTGCCAGCATACCATTCGGACCAACTGTAGAGGGCGAGCAGTACTTC.

The chain combines TRBV11-2 with TRBJ1-1; D perhaps matches TRBD1 (5 bases). This CDR3 comprises 13 residues. V was cut by 6 bases and J by 4 bases, with 12 bases left in between. CDR1 and CDR2 from the germline V gene are SGHAT and FQNNGV. CDR3 residues: CASSPWGLTEAFF. DNA for the CDR3: TGTGCCAGCAGTCCCTGGGGACTCACTGAAGCTTTCTTT.

V gene TRBV19 combines with J gene TRBJ2-6, with TRBD1 matching 8 bases. Losses at the gene ends were 3 bases for V and 1 base for J; bases not matched to a gene: 8. CDR1 and CDR2 (germline): LNHDA, SQIVND (reference sequence). The CDR3 length is 18 residues. The CDR3 region is CASSISGGAPSGANVLTF. The CDR3 bases are TGTGCCAGTAGTATCTCAGGGGGCGCCCCTTCTGGGGCCAACGTCCTGACTTTC.

DNA of the CDR3: TGCGCCAGCAGCCAAGATAGTCGGGTTGAGCCCCAGCATTTT. As protein: CASSQDSRVEPQHF. The V gene is TRBV4-3, the J gene TRBJ1-5, with D uncertain. Trimming pared 0 bases from V and 8 bases from J, leaving 11 bases between. Germline lookup yields CDR1 LGHNA and CDR2 YSLEER. CDR3 length equals 14 residues.

This sequence joins TRBV30 and TRBJ1-3; 9 nucleotides line up with TRBD1. The CDR3 contains 16 residues. Trimming took 3 bases from V and 4 from J; bases not matched to a gene: 10. The V gene's germline CDR1 is GTSNPN and CDR2 SVGIG (reference sequence). In DNA, the CDR3 is TGTGCCTGGAGAAAGGACAGGGGATCCTCAGGAAACACCATATATTTT. It yields the protein CAWRKDRGSSGNTIYF.

The J gene is TRBJ2-1, the V gene TRBV6-5; 10 positions match TRBD2. Germline trimming cut 6 bases from V and 5 bases from J; bases unmatched to any gene: 7. Per the germline V gene, CDR1 is MNHEY and CDR2 is SVGAGI. The CDR3 has 15 residues. CDR3: CASSQLAGDHNEQFF. The CDR3 DNA sequence: TGTGCCAGCAGCCAGCTAGCGGGGGATCACAATGAGCAGTTCTTC.

This clone was detected only once. The chain has TRBV24-1 and TRBJ2-2; 7 bases are shared with TRBD1. Germline V gives CDR1 KGHDR, CDR2 SFDVKD. The CDR3 length is 14 residues. The J segment lost 2 bases and the V segment lost 7 bases, leaving 3 bases of the junction unmatched. The CDR3 DNA reads as TGTGCCACCAGGACAGGGTCTAACACCGGGGAGCTGTTTTTT. This encodes CATRTGSNTGELFF.

The chain links TRBV12-2 to TRBJ2-7; the table's D gene call, TRBD1, was not cross checked with the DNA. TRBV12-2 is a known pseudogene. The CDR3 has 17 amino acids. The DNA of the CDR3 is TGTGCAAGTCGCTCCACCTTACAGGGGGGGCAACCCTACGAGCAGTACTTC. Translation: CASRSTLQGGQPYEQYF.

This clone was seen just once. The chain employs TRBV6-5 and TRBJ1-3; D not resolved. Deletions cut 6 bases from V and 0 bases from J, with 12 bases between. This CDR3 is built from 15 residues. Germline V gene sequence: CDR1 MNHEY, CDR2 SVGAGI. In DNA form, the CDR3 reads TGTGCCAGCAGAGTTTTGGCAAGCTCTGGAAACACCATATATTTT. It is translated as CASRVLASSGNTIYF.

This clone was recorded a few times. V gene TRBV7-3 combines with J gene TRBJ2-7; D possibly corresponds to TRBD2 (6 bases). CDR1 and CDR2 from the germline V gene are SGHTA and FQGTGA. With 1 base removed from V and 3 bases from J, the gap between germline ends came to 7 bases. This CDR3 comprises 13 residues. As DNA, the CDR3 is TGTGCCAGCAGCTTAATGGGGGGCTACGAGCAGTACTTC. This translates into CASSLMGGYEQYF.

This sequence joins TRBV10-3 and TRBJ1-1, with D unresolved. V was trimmed by 7 bases and J by 5 bases, leaving 17 bases between them. The CDR3 spans 14 residues. Germline V gives CDR1 ENHRY, CDR2 SYGVKD. CDR3 DNA: TGTGCCATCACCCCTCGGGAATTGGAAACTGAAGCTTTCTTT. This codes for CAITPRELETEAFF.

This chain uses TRBV5-4 with TRBJ2-1; 7 positions agree with TRBD2. The CDR3 extends over 16 amino acids. Germline assignment: CDR1 SGHNT and CDR2 YYREEE (reference sequence). V shed 0 bases, J shed 2 bases, and the junction held 5 bases outside the gene matches. CDR3: CASSLAERGPYNEQFF. Here the CDR3 DNA reads TGTGCCAGCAGCTTGGCCGAGCGGGGCCCCTACAATGAGCAGTTCTTC.

The gene calls are TRBV18 and TRBJ2-3; tentatively, D is TRBD1 (6 bases). This CDR3 has 14 amino acids. V was shortened by 2 bases and J by 1 base, with 7 bases between the two germline ends. Germline CDR1 KGHSH, CDR2 LQKENI. This chain's CDR3 is CASSPNRGTDTQYF. CDR3 DNA: TGTGCCAGCTCACCAAACAGGGGCACAGATACGCAGTATTTT.

The rearrangement uses TRBV6-6 and TRBJ2-1, with no clear D. V was cut by 5 bases and J by 5 bases, with 10 bases left in between. The CDR3 runs to 13 residues. Germline V lookup: CDR1 MNHNY, CDR2 SVGAGI (reference sequence). Here the CDR3 DNA reads TGTGCCAGCAGTCGGATCAGGCACAATGAGCAGTTCTTC. As protein: CASSRIRHNEQFF.

The rearrangement links TRBV4-3 to TRBJ1-2, with D tentatively TRBD1 (5 bases). The CDR3 covers 15 residues. V gave up 1 base and J gave up 8 bases, with 17 bases separating them. Germline V gene lookup returns CDR1 LGHNA and CDR2 YSLEER. The CDR3: CASSQGLEGIFGYTF. The CDR3, as DNA: TGCGCCAGCAGCCAAGGATTGGAGGGGATTTTCGGCTACACCTTC.

The chain uses TRBV23-1 and TRBJ1-6; TRBD1 aligns across 8 bases. TRBV23-1 is an open reading frame whose function is uncertain. This CDR3 spans 18 amino acids. V dropped 1 base and J dropped 8; count of bases not matched to a gene: 13. The CDR3 loop is CASSQFGRDQGADSPLHF. The CDR3 DNA reads TGCGCCAGCAGTCAATTTGGTCGAGATCAGGGGGCCGATTCACCCCTCCACTTT.

The chain is built from TRBV21-1 and TRBJ2-1; TRBD1, the table's D call, was not compared with the DNA. TRBV21-1 represents a pseudogene. The CDR3 totals 16 residues. DNA of the CDR3: TGTGCCAGCAGCAGGCCGGGACAGCCTTCCTACAATGAGCAGTTCTTC. This codes for CASSRPGQPSYNEQFF.

This chain joins TRBV2 and TRBJ2-5, with D perhaps matching TRBD2 (7 bases). V was cut by 7 bases and J by 5 bases, with 14 bases left in between. The CDR3 contains 13 residues. CDR1 is SNHLY and CDR2 is FYNNEI in the germline V gene. This CDR3 reads CASTLGGRETQYF. The CDR3 bases are TGTGCCAGCACCCTCGGGGGGCGGGAGACCCAGTACTTC.

The V call is TRBV5-4, the J call TRBJ1-1; unclear D gene. Trimming pared 4 bases from V and 3 bases from J, leaving 10 bases between. The CDR3 is 13 amino acids. Germline V lookup: CDR1 SGHNT, CDR2 YYREEE (reference sequence). CDR3 region: CASSRGLDTEAFF. The DNA of the CDR3 is TGTGCCAGCAGCAGAGGGTTGGACACTGAAGCTTTCTTT.

This clone was counted only a few times. This chain links TRBV6-5 with TRBJ1-6; D not resolved. The length of the CDR3 is 13 residues. Germline V lookup: CDR1 MNHEY, CDR2 SVGAGI. V lost 4 bases to trimming and J lost 14 bases, with 15 bases between them. CDR3 nucleotides: TGTGCCAGCAGTTCCCGGGCGGGTCACACCCTCCACTTT. This translates into CASSSRAGHTLHF.

This rearrangement joins TRBV15 to TRBJ2-2, with 15 bases that match TRBD2. V shed 5 bases and J 3 bases; nucleotides not matched to a gene: 13. The germline CDR1 and CDR2 sequences are LNHNV and YYDKDF (reference sequence). The CDR3 is made up of 20 amino acids. The CDR3 nucleotides read TGTGCCACCAGCGGCCGTTTTGGACTAGCGGGAGGGCGTGACACCGGGGAGCTGTTTTTT. Protein product: CATSGRFGLAGGRDTGELFF. The entire variable domain, with the rest obtained from reference TRBV15 and TRBJ2-2, is as follows: DAMVIQNPRYQVTQFGKPVTLSCSQTLNHNVMYWYQQKSSQAPKLLFHYYDKDFNNEADTPDNFQSRRPNTSFCFLDIRSPGLGDTAMYLCATSGRFGLAGGRDTGELFFGEGSRLTVL.